The rows below give T cell receptor beta chains drawn from one sample of a study of blood T cell repertoires in COVID-19. TCRdb's copy holds only in-frame clones and misses some; the assay was immunoSEQ multiplex PCR. Of about 170,000 clones listed, roughly 81% are singletons. Material for sequencing was peripheral blood. Every receptor here comes from a man aged 40-49 years who had recovered from COVID-19. Both conserved end residues are part of each CDR3. D genes are given only for firm matches. A row's size may be missing; if present it is once, few, many or a size class.

V gene	D gene	J gene	clone size	CDR3 DNA	CDR3 protein
TRBV24-1	NA	TRBJ2-2	NA	TGTGCCACCAGTGAGCTCCCCTCGACAGGGAGGACCGGGGAGCTGTTTTTT	CATSELPSTGRTGELFF
TRBV6-5	NA	TRBJ2-7	NA	TGTGCCACCTGGACCCAGACAGCCTACGAGCAGTACTTC	CATWTQTAYEQYF
TRBV6-5	NA	TRBJ2-2	NA	TGTGCCAGTCGACGCGGGGACACCGGGGAGCTGTTTTTT	CASRRGDTGELFF
TRBV15	TRBD2	TRBJ2-7	NA	TGTGCCACCAGCAGAGGTACCGGACTAGCGGGAGCTGGTGAGCAGTACTTC	CATSRGTGLAGAGEQYF
TRBV7-2	TRBD1	TRBJ1-6	NA	TGTGCCAGCAGCTCCAGAGGGGGCAATTCACCCCTCCACTTT	CASSSRGGNSPLHF
TRBV7-2	NA	TRBJ1-3	few	TGTGCCAGCAGCTTAGTGCTACTGACAGAAGGAAACACCATATATTTT	CASSLVLLTEGNTIYF
TRBV5-4	NA	TRBJ2-1	NA	TGTGCCAGCAGCCTAAAAGCCCAGGGGAATGAGCAGTTCTTC	CASSLKAQGNEQFF
TRBV3-1/TRBV3-2	NA	TRBJ2-1	once	TGTGCCAGCAGCCAAATGGGGAGGCGGGCCACCAATGAGCAGTTCTTC	CASSQMGRRATNEQFF
TRBV3-1/TRBV3-2	TRBD2	TRBJ2-1	NA	TGTGCCAGCAGCCCCTCTGCAGGGCGGGGGAATGAGCAGTTCTTC	CASSPSAGRGNEQFF
TRBV6-5	NA	TRBJ1-4	NA	TGTGCCAGCAGTTACGGCGGGCCGTCTGAAAAACTGTTTTTT	CASSYGGPSEKLFF
TRBV9	NA	TRBJ2-1	NA	TGTGCCAGCAGCGTAGGACCGGGCCTAGGAGGCGATGAGCAGTTCTTC	CASSVGPGLGGDEQFF
TRBV4-3	NA	TRBJ1-2	NA	TGCGCCAGCAGGGAGACAGGAACTAACTATGGCTACACCTTC	CASRETGTNYGYTF
TRBV11-2	TRBD2	TRBJ2-1	few	TGTGCCAGCAGCTTTGGAGCGGGGGACTACAATGAGCAGTTCTTC	CASSFGAGDYNEQFF
TRBV12-3/TRBV12-4	TRBD1	TRBJ1-1	NA	TGTGCCAGCAGGAGGGACAGCTTAACTGAAGCTTTCTTT	CASRRDSLTEAFF
TRBV16	NA	TRBJ2-2	NA	TGTGCCAGCAGCCAATCGACTGTGAACACCGGGGAGCTGTTTTTT	CASSQSTVNTGELFF
TRBV27	NA	TRBJ1-6	NA	TGTGCCAGCAGCCCCGGACAGACGAATTCACCCCTCCACTTT	CASSPGQTNSPLHF